This T cell receptor (beta chain) was found in a study of blood T cell repertoires in COVID-19. CDR1 SGHAT and CDR2 FQNNGV come from the germline V gene. The CDR3 sequence is 17 residues long. J was trimmed by 8 bases and V by 5 bases; bases with no gene match: 13. Using immunoSEQ multiplex PCR, the repertoire was profiled, and TCRdb retains in-frame clones only, with some absent. The sample has around 300,000 clones; about nine tenths are singletons. This chain uses TRBV11-2 with TRBJ2-4, with TRBD2 matching over 12 bases. The receptor was isolated from a woman in her 30s with COVID-19, enrolled during active disease. Sequencing was done on a sample of peripheral blood. The DNA for the CDR3 is TGTGCCAGCAGCCGGGGACACCAACTAGCGGGGGGAGACATTCAGTACTTC. This translates into CASSRGHQLAGGDIQYF.